Shown below are 14 T cell receptor beta chains from a single sample sequenced in a study of cytomegalovirus exposure and HLA in healthy donors. The PCR employed 60 Vbeta primers together with 13 Jbeta primers. Generated by immunoSEQ multiplex PCR, the TCRdb table keeps only in-frame clones and is missing some. There are tens of thousands of clones in the sample, with over 15% held by the top ten. Sequenced: PBMCs. These receptors came from a man over 45 in good health and CMV-seropositive.

V usage is TRBV6-5 and J usage is TRBJ2-3; D not certain. The V and J ends lost 6 bases and 2 bases respectively, with 12 bases between them. CDR1 and CDR2 (germline): MNHEY, SVGAGI. The CDR3 extends over 14 amino acids. The CDR3 region has the DNA TGTGCCAGCAGCGATGACTCCTACACAGATACGCAGTATTTT. Translation gives CASSDDSYTDTQYF.

V is TRBV30 and J is TRBJ2-5; tentative D call: TRBD1 (6 bases). The CDR3 loop spans 12 amino acids. Germline values: CDR1 GTSNPN, CDR2 SVGIG (reference sequence). V was shortened by 2 bases and J by 5 bases, with 9 bases between the two germline ends. The CDR3 here is CAWSPQGETQYF. The DNA for the CDR3 is TGTGCCTGGAGTCCCCAGGGGGAGACCCAGTACTTC.

The genes are TRBV6-5 and TRBJ2-1; 10 bases line up with TRBD2. The J segment lost 8 bases and the V segment lost 6 bases, leaving 7 bases of the junction unmatched. Germline CDR1 reads MNHEY; CDR2 reads SVGAGI. The CDR3 contains 14 residues. The CDR3 nucleotides are TGTGCCAGCAGCGCAGCGGGAGGGCTGGATGAGCAGTTCTTC. It encodes CASSAAGGLDEQFF.

V and J are TRBV6-1 and TRBJ1-5; 9 bases align to TRBD1. The CDR3 is 13 amino acids. V lost 6 bases to trimming and J lost 7 bases; unmatched junction nucleotides: 4. Per germline, CDR1 MNHNS and CDR2 SASEGT. This CDR3 is CASRRTGVQPQHF. CDR3 bases: TGTGCCAGCAGGCGGACAGGGGTACAGCCCCAGCATTTT.

V is TRBV18 and J is TRBJ2-2, with TRBD1 matching over 8 bases. Germline V gene lookup returns CDR1 KGHSH and CDR2 LQKENI. The CDR3 is 15 residues long. V trimming: 2 bases; J trimming: 3 bases; junction bases outside the gene matches: 2. This chain's CDR3 is CASSPMTGDTGELFF. The CDR3 DNA sequence: TGTGCCAGCTCACCAATGACAGGGGACACCGGGGAGCTGTTTTTT.

V gene TRBV19 combines with J gene TRBJ1-2; TRBD1 agrees at 9 bases. Germline CDR1 and CDR2: LNHDA and SQIVND (reference sequence). The V and J ends lost 3 bases and 5 bases, in that order; junction bases with no gene match: 13. The CDR3 is made up of 17 amino acids. The CDR3 DNA reads TGTGCCAGTAGTATGGTGGACAGGGGCCTAGAGGTATATGGCTACACCTTC. It encodes CASSMVDRGLEVYGYTF.

V and J are TRBV18 and TRBJ1-5, with D perhaps TRBD1 (5 bases). The CDR3 loop spans 13 amino acids. V lost 5 bases to trimming and J lost 5 bases, with 10 bases between them. Germline lookup yields CDR1 KGHSH and CDR2 LQKENI. The CDR3 sequence: CASSGGGDQPQHF. The CDR3 nucleotides are TGTGCCAGCTCAGGGGGAGGGGATCAGCCCCAGCATTTT.

The genes are TRBV19 and TRBJ2-3; D is possibly TRBD2 (6 bases). Trimming cost V 3 bases and J 6 bases, with 13 bases left between them. This CDR3 comprises 14 residues. Germline V gene lookup returns CDR1 LNHDA and CDR2 SQIVND (reference sequence). The CDR3 nucleotides are TGTGCCAGTAGTATTTTCGGACTACAGGATACGCAGTATTTT. Translating it yields CASSIFGLQDTQYF.

The chain employs TRBV7-2 and TRBJ2-7; 9 nucleotides line up with TRBD1. The V gene's germline CDR1 is SGHTA and CDR2 FQGNSA. This CDR3 has 15 residues. The ends lost 5 bases at V and 5 bases at J; junction bases unmatched: 10. The chain's CDR3 is CASSPRGDRVHEQYV. CDR3 DNA sequence: TGTGCCAGCAGCCCGCGCGGGGACAGGGTTCACGAGCAGTACGTC.

This chain uses TRBV5-1 with TRBJ1-2; D ambiguous. V was trimmed by 0 bases and J by 3 bases, leaving 9 bases between them. Germline V gives CDR1 SGHRS, CDR2 YFSETQ. This CDR3 is built from 14 residues. CDR3 in DNA: TGCGCCAGCAGCTTGGACTCAGACTACTATGGCTACACCTTC. It codes for CASSLDSDYYGYTF.

This chain joins TRBV2 and TRBJ1-2, with 8 bases matching TRBD1. Trimming took 2 bases from V and 8 from J; bases not matched to a gene: 7. Germline V gene sequence: CDR1 SNHLY, CDR2 FYNNEI. This CDR3 comprises 14 residues. The CDR3 nucleotides are TGTGCCAGCAGTGAAATCTGGGACAGGCAAGGCTACACCTTC. It yields the protein CASSEIWDRQGYTF.

The rearrangement joins TRBV7-8 to TRBJ2-7; the match to TRBD1 covers 8 bases. CDR1 is SGHVS and CDR2 is FQNEAQ in the germline V gene. The CDR3 runs 15 residues. V lost 1 base, J lost 3 bases, and 5 bases stayed unmatched. Here the CDR3 DNA reads TGTGCCAGCAGCTTAGAGAGGACAGGGCGCTACGAGCAGTACTTC. Translating gives CASSLERTGRYEQYF.

The chain uses TRBV18 and TRBJ2-5; TRBD2 aligns across 13 bases. The V segment lost 3 bases and the J segment 1 base; nucleotides outside the gene matches: 11. This CDR3 comprises 19 residues. Looked up from germline, CDR1 is KGHSH and CDR2 is LQKENI. CDR3 nucleotides: TGTGCCAGCTCACCCTCGACTAGCGGGAGGATCGGGCCCCAAGAGACCCAGTACTTC. This translates into CASSPSTSGRIGPQETQYF.

V usage is TRBV4-2 and J usage is TRBJ1-1; 10 bases are shared with TRBD1. The CDR3 has 15 amino acids. The junction had 8 bases not matched to a gene; V was cut back by 1 base and J by 9 bases. Germline V lookup: CDR1 LGHNA, CDR2 YNFKEQ. The chain's CDR3 is CASSQAPGDRGKAFF. The DNA for the CDR3 is TGTGCCAGCAGCCAAGCCCCCGGGGACAGGGGAAAAGCTTTCTTT.